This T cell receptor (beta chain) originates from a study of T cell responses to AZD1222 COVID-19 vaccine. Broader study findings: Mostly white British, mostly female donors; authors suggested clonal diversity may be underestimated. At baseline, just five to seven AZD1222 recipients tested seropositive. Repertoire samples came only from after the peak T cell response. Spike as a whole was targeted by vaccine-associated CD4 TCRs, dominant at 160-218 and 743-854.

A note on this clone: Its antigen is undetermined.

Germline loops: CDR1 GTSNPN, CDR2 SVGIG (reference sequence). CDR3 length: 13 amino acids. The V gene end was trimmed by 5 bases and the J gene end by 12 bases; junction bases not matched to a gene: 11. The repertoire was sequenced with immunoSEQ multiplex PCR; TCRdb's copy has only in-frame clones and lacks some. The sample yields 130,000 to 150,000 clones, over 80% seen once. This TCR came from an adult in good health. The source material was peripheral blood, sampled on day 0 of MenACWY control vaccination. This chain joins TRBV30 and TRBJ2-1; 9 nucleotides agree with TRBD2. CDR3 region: CAWEASGVSAQFF. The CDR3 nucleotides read TGTGCCTGGGAGGCTAGCGGGGTATCGGCGCAGTTCTTC. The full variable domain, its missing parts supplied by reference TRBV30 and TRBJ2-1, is SQTIHQWPATLVQPVGSPLSLECTVEGTSNPNLYWYRQAAGRGLQLLFYSVGIGQISSEVPQNLSASRPQDRQFILSSKKLLLSDSGFYLCAWEASGVSAQFFGPGTRLTVL.